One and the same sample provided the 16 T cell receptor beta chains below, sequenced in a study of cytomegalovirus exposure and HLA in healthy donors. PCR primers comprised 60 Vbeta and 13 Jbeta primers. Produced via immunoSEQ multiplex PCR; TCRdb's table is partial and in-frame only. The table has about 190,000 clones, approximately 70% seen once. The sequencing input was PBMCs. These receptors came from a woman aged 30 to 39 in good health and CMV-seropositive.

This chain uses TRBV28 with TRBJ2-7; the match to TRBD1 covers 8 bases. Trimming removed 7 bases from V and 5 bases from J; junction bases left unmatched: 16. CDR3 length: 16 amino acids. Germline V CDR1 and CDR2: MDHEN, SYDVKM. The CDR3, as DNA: TGTGCCAGCAAGCCGGTCCTAGCGACAGGGGAACACGAGCAGTACTTC. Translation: CASKPVLATGEHEQYF.

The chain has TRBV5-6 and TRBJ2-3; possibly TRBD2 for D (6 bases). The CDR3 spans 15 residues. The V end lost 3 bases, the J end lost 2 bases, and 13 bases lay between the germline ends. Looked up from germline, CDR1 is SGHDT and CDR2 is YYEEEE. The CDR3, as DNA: TGTGCCAGCAGCTGGGGACTGGTAGACACAGATACGCAGTATTTT. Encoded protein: CASSWGLVDTDTQYF.

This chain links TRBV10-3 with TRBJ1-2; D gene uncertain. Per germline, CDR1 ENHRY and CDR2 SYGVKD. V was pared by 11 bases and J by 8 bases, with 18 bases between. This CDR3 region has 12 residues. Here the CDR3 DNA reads TGTGCCGTTGGGCTCAACTCCCGCGGCTACACCTTC. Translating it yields CAVGLNSRGYTF.

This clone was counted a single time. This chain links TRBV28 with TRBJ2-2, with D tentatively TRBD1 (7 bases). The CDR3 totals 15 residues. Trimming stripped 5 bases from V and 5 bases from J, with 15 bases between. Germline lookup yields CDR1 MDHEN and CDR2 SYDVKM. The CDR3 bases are TGTGCCAGCAGTCAGGGGGGCCGAGATACCGGGGAGCTGTTTTTT. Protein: CASSQGGRDTGELFF.

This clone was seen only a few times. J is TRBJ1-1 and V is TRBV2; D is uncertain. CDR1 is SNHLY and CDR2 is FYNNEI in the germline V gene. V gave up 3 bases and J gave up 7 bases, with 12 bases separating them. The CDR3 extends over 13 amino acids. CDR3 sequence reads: CASSEWQASEAFF. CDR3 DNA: TGTGCCAGCAGTGAGTGGCAGGCGAGTGAAGCTTTCTTT. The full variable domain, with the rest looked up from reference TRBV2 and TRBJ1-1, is EPEVTQTPSHQVTQMGQEVILRCVPISNHLYFYWYRQILGQKVEFLVSFYNNEISEKSEIFDDQFSVERPDGSNFTLKIRSTKLEDSAMYFCASSEWQASEAFFGQGTRLTVV.

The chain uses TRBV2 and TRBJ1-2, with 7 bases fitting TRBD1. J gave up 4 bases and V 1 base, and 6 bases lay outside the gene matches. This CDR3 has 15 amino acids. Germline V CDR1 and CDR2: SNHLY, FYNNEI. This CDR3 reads CASSEEGGGSYGYTF. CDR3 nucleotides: TGTGCCAGCAGTGAAGAAGGGGGCGGTAGCTATGGCTACACCTTC. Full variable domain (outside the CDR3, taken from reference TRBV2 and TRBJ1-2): EPEVTQTPSHQVTQMGQEVILRCVPISNHLYFYWYRQILGQKVEFLVSFYNNEISEKSEIFDDQFSVERPDGSNFTLKIRSTKLEDSAMYFCASSEEGGGSYGYTFGSGTRLTVV.

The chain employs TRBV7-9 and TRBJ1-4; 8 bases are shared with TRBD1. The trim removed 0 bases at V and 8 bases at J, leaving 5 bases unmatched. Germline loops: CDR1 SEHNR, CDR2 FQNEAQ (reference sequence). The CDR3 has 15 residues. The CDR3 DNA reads TGTGCCAGCAGCTTAGCGGACAGGGTTGACGAAAAACTGTTTTTT. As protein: CASSLADRVDEKLFF.

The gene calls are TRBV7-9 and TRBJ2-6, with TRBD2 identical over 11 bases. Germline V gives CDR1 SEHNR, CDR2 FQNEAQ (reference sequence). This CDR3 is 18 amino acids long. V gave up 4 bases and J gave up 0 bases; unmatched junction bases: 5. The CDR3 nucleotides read TGTGCCAGCAGCTCGCGACTAGCGGGGCCCTCTGGGGCCAACGTCCTGACTTTC. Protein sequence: CASSSRLAGPSGANVLTF. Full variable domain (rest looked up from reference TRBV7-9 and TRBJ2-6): DTGVSQNPRHKITKRGQNVTFRCDPISEHNRLYWYRQTLGQGPEFLTYFQNEAQLEKSRLLSDRFSAERPKGSFSTLEIQRTEQGDSAMYLCASSSRLAGPSGANVLTFGAGSRLTVL.

The chain's CDR3 is CASSQDRGNEKLFF. The CDR3 nucleotides read TGCGCCAGCAGCCAGGACAGGGGGAATGAAAAACTGTTTTTT. V and J are TRBV5-1 and TRBJ1-4; TRBD1 aligns across 10 bases. CDR3 length: 14 residues. Trimming cost V 4 bases and J 5 bases; bases outside gene matches: 2. CDR1 and CDR2 (germline): SGHRS, YFSETQ. The full variable domain, in which reference TRBV5-1 and TRBJ1-4 provide the parts outside the CDR3, is KAGVTQTPRYLIKTRGQQVTLSCSPISGHRSVSWYQQTPGQGLQFLFEYFSETQRNKGNFPGRFSGRQFSNSRSEMNVSTLELGDSALYLCASSQDRGNEKLFFGSGTQLSVL.

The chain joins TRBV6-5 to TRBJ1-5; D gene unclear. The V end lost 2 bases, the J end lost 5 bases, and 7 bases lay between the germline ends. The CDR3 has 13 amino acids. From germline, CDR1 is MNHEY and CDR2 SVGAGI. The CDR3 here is CASSYKEDQPQHF. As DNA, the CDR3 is TGTGCCAGCAGTTACAAGGAGGATCAGCCCCAGCATTTT.

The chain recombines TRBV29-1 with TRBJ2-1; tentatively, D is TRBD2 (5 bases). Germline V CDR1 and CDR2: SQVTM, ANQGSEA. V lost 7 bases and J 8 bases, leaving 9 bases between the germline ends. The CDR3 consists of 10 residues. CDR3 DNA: TGCAGCGCCTCGGACTATGAGCAGTTCTTC. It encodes CSASDYEQFF.

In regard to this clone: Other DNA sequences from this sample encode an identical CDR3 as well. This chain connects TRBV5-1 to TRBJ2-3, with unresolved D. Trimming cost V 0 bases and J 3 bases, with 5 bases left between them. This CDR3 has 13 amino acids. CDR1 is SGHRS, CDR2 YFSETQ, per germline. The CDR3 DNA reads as TGCGCCAGCAGCTTGGCAGGTACAGATACGCAGTATTTT. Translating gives CASSLAGTDTQYF.

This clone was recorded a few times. The DNA for the CDR3 is TGTGCCAGCAGTACGGTGAACACTGAAGCTTTCTTT. Its translation is CASSTVNTEAFF. The chain combines TRBV27 with TRBJ1-1; D is uncertain. The CDR3 covers 12 residues. Trimming took off 5 bases at V and 0 bases at J, with 4 bases between the two ends. Germline CDR1 reads MNHEY; CDR2 reads SMNVEV (reference sequence).

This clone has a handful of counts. Here the CDR3 reads CASRILVRTPTEQYF. The CDR3 DNA reads TGTGCCAGCCGCATCCTCGTTAGGACACCGACCGAGCAGTACTTC. The chain carries TRBV5-6 and TRBJ2-7, with D tentatively TRBD1 (5 bases). Per the germline V gene, CDR1 is SGHDT and CDR2 is YYEEEE. The CDR3 covers 15 residues. Trimming took off 7 bases at V and 6 bases at J, with 23 bases between the two ends.

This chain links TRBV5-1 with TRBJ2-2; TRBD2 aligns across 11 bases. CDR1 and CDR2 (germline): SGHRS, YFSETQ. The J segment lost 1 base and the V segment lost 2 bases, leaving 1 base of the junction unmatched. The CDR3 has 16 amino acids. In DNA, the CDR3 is TGCGCCAGCAGCTTAGGGACTAGCGGGAACACCGGGGAGCTGTTTTTT. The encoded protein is CASSLGTSGNTGELFF. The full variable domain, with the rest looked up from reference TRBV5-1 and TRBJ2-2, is KAGVTQTPRYLIKTRGQQVTLSCSPISGHRSVSWYQQTPGQGLQFLFEYFSETQRNKGNFPGRFSGRQFSNSRSEMNVSTLELGDSALYLCASSLGTSGNTGELFFGEGSRLTVL.

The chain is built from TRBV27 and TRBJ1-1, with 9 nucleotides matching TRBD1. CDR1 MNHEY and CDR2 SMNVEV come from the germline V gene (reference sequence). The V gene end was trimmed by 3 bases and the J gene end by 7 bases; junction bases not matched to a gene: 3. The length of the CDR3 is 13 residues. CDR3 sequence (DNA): TGTGCCAGCAGTTTCGGGACAGGGCGTGAAGCTTTCTTT. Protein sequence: CASSFGTGREAFF.